The present TCR beta chain was sequenced within a study of CXCR3-negative and CXCR3-positive naive CD8 T cells. Looking at the study overall: Overall TRB read output was about 140 million, and each library contained about 1.5 +/- 0.3 million reads. Whole-study results and caveats: Sequencing showed both naive subsets with comparably high diversity, and memory CD8+ cells much lower. Researchers reported similar TRBV-TRBJ usage in naive CXCR3-negative and CXCR3-positive cells, though memory differed. Naive cells that were CXCR3-positive had more hydrophobic TRB CDR3s (compared with CXCR3-negative naive cells).

Subsets of CD8+ T cells were each sorted in triplicate at hundreds of thousands of cells apiece. It was by 5' RACE with UMI labels that the TRB cDNA libraries were prepared. Using the 5' RACE reads, TCRdb records one entry per CDR3 protein without DNA. The sample has about 130,000 distinct CDR3 sequences, and its top ten clones hold 0.4% to 0.5%. Remarks on this clonotype: Its cognate antigen is unknown.

Germline V gives CDR1 MDHEN, CDR2 SYDVKM. This CDR3 spans 16 amino acids. This clonotype was sampled from a human donor in good health. Some clones in this sample may be carry-over from other donors' samples. This chain links TRBV28 with TRBJ2-2; without DNA, the TCRdb call of TRBD1 cannot be checked. What was sequenced was naive CXCR3+ CD8+ T cells from blood. The subset denotes: CD45RO-CCR7+CD27+CD95- naive CD8+ T cells expressing CXCR3 (TNR3+). This CDR3 is CASSLQGTENTGELFF.